This entry describes one T cell receptor beta chain. The data originate from a study of T cells in localized non-small cell lung cancer. Some clones are missing from TCRdb's copy, which holds only in-frame ones; the method was immunoSEQ multiplex PCR. The table records 25,000 or so clones, approximately 86% of them present only once. The germline V and J ends were trimmed by 3 bases and 7 bases, with 15 bases remaining between them. Germline assignment: CDR1 MNHEY and CDR2 SMNVEV (reference sequence). The CDR3 runs 15 residues. The chain links TRBV27 to TRBJ1-4; D perhaps matches TRBD1 (5 bases). The TCR sequence derives from a female donor over 55 with stage I lung adenocarcinoma. The sample was peripheral blood, taken before any cancer treatment. The CDR3 nucleotides are TGTGCCAGCAGTTTTCAGGGCAGGTCGGGTGAAAAACTGTTTTTT. The encoded protein is CASSFQGRSGEKLFF.